A selection of T cell receptor beta chains follows, all from one sample in a study of T cell repertoires in cytomegalovirus infection. Using its own MiXCR run on the reads, TCRdb lists one record per CDR3 protein. The sample shows 100,000 to 150,000 distinct CDR3 sequences, about 10% of them seen only once. The sequencing input was PBMCs. Receptors originate from a human donor in good health (CMV status not recorded). Some clones in this sample may be carry-over from other donors' samples. Both conserved end residues are part of each CDR3. Fields, in order: V gene, J gene, clone size, D gene, CDR3 protein, CDR3 DNA. A D gene is named only where the DNA matches it firmly. Not every row has a clone size; where given, it reads once, few, many or a size class.

TRBV6-2/TRBV6-3	TRBJ1-5	.	.	CASSYVAGNQPQHF	TGTGCCAGCAGTTACGTGGCAGGGAATCAGCCCCAGCATTTT
TRBV7-2	TRBJ1-1	medium-sized	.	CASSLGGGRNTEAFF	TGTGCCAGCAGCTTAGGAGGCGGGAGGAACACTGAAGCTTTCTTT
TRBV7-6	TRBJ2-5	.	.	CASSSSPGTETQYF	TGTGCCAGCAGCTCGTCGCCGGGGACAGAGACCCAGTACTTC
TRBV7-2	TRBJ2-3	many	.	CASSSPGGWDTQYF	TGTGCCAGCAGCTCCCCCGGGGGATGGGATACGCAGTATTTT
TRBV7-2	TRBJ2-5	many	.	CASSLTKGRRETQYF	TGTGCCAGCAGCTTAACGAAGGGACGTCGGGAGACCCAGTACTTC
TRBV29-1	TRBJ1-2	many	TRBD1	CSGERTGDGYTF	TGCAGCGGGGAGAGGACAGGGGACGGCTACACCTTC
TRBV29-1	TRBJ2-7	.	.	CSVEQGLPYEQYF	TGCAGCGTTGAACAGGGGCTCCCGTACGAGCAGTACTTC
TRBV20-1	TRBJ1-1	.	.	CSARVREDTEAFF	TGCAGTGCTAGAGTACGGGAGGACACTGAAGCTTTCTTT
TRBV5-5	TRBJ2-5	many	.	CASSRTLGEGETQYF	TGTGCCAGCAGCCGGACATTGGGCGAGGGTGAGACCCAGTACTTC
TRBV20-1	TRBJ1-1	.	TRBD1	CSARGKQGGNTEASF	TGCAGTGCTCGTGGCAAACAGGGGGGGAACACTGAAGCTTCCTTT
TRBV20-1	TRBJ1-2	many	TRBD1	CSARVRPGQGASYTF	TGCAGTGCTAGAGTTCGGCCGGGACAGGGGGCGAGCTACACCTTC
TRBV7-8	TRBJ2-1	many	.	CASSLVLKRTPVTNEQFF	TGTGCCAGCAGCTTAGTCCTGAAAAGGACTCCCGTGACAAATGAGCAGTTCTTC
TRBV6-4	TRBJ2-2	few	.	CASSVDLGTGELFF	TGTGCCAGCAGTGTCGATTTGGGCACCGGGGAGCTGTTTTTT
TRBV11-2	TRBJ2-3	many	.	CASSLGQTTDTQYF	TGTGCCAGCAGCTTAGGGCAGACAACAGATACGCAGTATTTT
TRBV14	TRBJ1-1	many	.	CASSLTGGFEAFF	TGTGCCAGCAGCCTCACCGGGGGGTTTGAAGCTTTCTTT
TRBV18	TRBJ1-2	.	TRBD1	CASSLSPTTGSYGYTF	TGTGCCAGCTCACTTTCACCAACGACAGGGAGCTATGGCTACACCTTC
TRBV12-5	TRBJ2-7	few	TRBD2	CASGRSGGGNEQYF	TGTGCTAGTGGTCGTAGCGGGGGGGGGAACGAGCAGTACTTC
TRBV7-2	TRBJ1-5	many	TRBD1	CASSPPGQHNQPQHF	TGTGCCAGCAGCCCCCCGGGACAGCACAATCAGCCCCAGCATTTT
TRBV6-5	TRBJ1-1	few	.	CASSSLSNTEAFF	TGTGCCAGCAGTTCTCTATCGAACACTGAAGCTTTCTTT
TRBV6-6	TRBJ2-2	few	.	CASRDLQGRNTGELFF	TGTGCCAGCAGGGATCTACAGGGTCGGAACACCGGGGAGCTGTTTTTT
TRBV3-1	TRBJ1-4	.	.	CASSHPDEKLFF	TGTGCCAGCAGCCATCCCGATGAAAAACTGTTTTTT
TRBV19	TRBJ1-3	many	.	CASNPERGSGNTIYF	TGTGCCAGCAATCCTGAACGGGGCTCTGGAAACACCATATATTTT
TRBV5-1	TRBJ2-7	many	TRBD2	CASSPGLAGVSYEQYF	TGCGCCAGCAGCCCGGGACTAGCGGGGGTCTCCTACGAGCAGTACTTC
TRBV20-1	TRBJ2-7	many	.	CSASPTSTGKSYEQYF	TGCAGTGCTAGCCCAACCAGCACAGGGAAGTCCTACGAGCAGTACTTC
TRBV25-1	TRBJ2-1	many	TRBD2	CASSSGTSGGHAEQFF	TGTGCCAGCAGTTCCGGGACTAGCGGGGGACACGCTGAGCAGTTCTTC
TRBV7-9	TRBJ2-1	many	.	CASSLSGNEQFF	TGTGCCAGCAGCTTATCGGGCAATGAGCAGTTCTTC
TRBV12-5	TRBJ2-7	many	.	CASGPGLHLYEQYF	TGTGCTAGTGGCCCCGGACTTCACTTATACGAGCAGTACTTC
TRBV28	TRBJ2-7	many	TRBD1	CASSLFGTGTYEQYF	TGTGCCAGCAGTTTATTCGGGACAGGGACCTACGAGCAGTACTTC
TRBV24-1	TRBJ2-6	.	TRBD1	CATSGPIGQAGANVLTF	TGTGCCACCAGTGGGCCGATCGGACAGGCCGGGGCCAACGTCCTGACTTTC
TRBV7-2	TRBJ1-5	few	.	CASSGLGQPQHF	TGTGCCAGCAGCGGGCTGGGGCAGCCCCAGCATTTT
TRBV4-1	TRBJ2-7	many	.	CASSQDSRQADHYEQYF	TGCGCCAGCAGCCAAGATAGTAGGCAGGCCGACCACTACGAGCAGTACTTC
TRBV27	TRBJ1-3	many	.	CASRPGTSGNTIYF	TGTGCCAGCAGACCTGGGACTTCTGGAAACACCATATATTTT
TRBV28	TRBJ1-1	many	.	CASRPQGTEAFF	TGTGCCAGCAGACCACAGGGCACTGAAGCTTTCTTT
TRBV7-3	TRBJ2-3	few	TRBD2	CASSLVGGITDTQYF	TGTGCCAGCTCCCTGGTGGGGGGGATAACAGATACGCAGTATTTT
TRBV7-2	TRBJ2-7	many	TRBD1	CASSLAGGPYEQYF	TGTGCCAGCAGCTTAGCAGGGGGCCCCTACGAGCAGTACTTC
TRBV2	TRBJ1-2	many	.	CASSPLEAYGYTF	TGTGCCAGCAGTCCTCTGGAGGCCTATGGCTACACCTTC
TRBV27	TRBJ2-7	few	.	CASSGLLSYEQYF	TGTGCCAGCTCGGGTCTTCTCTCCTACGAGCAGTACTTC
TRBV12-3/TRBV12-4	TRBJ2-5	many	TRBD1	CASSLDTDRGSLQETQYF	TGTGCCAGCAGTTTAGATACGGACAGGGGTAGCCTCCAAGAGACCCAGTACTTC
TRBV3-1	TRBJ1-1	many	TRBD1	CASSPGTAPEAFF	TGTGCCAGCAGCCCCGGGACAGCCCCTGAAGCTTTCTTT
TRBV28	TRBJ1-2	.	.	CASSLNQHYGYTF	TGTGCCAGCAGTTTAAATCAGCACTATGGCTACACCTTC
TRBV11-3	TRBJ2-7	many	.	CASSPGGLTYEQYF	TGTGCCAGCAGCCCCGGAGGACTCACCTACGAGCAGTACTTC
TRBV2	TRBJ1-4	.	.	CASSEWQYEKLFF	TGTGCCAGCAGTGAATGGCAGTATGAAAAACTGTTTTTT
TRBV7-9	TRBJ1-1	many	TRBD1	CASIGQALNTEAFF	TGTGCCAGCATTGGACAGGCTTTGAACACTGAAGCTTTCTTT